The subject of this entry is one TCR beta chain. Antigen specificity is unknown. This entry belongs to a study of cytomegalovirus exposure and HLA in healthy donors. About the study: Earlier, 95 million to 140 million unique TCR beta sequences were recovered from roughly 200 million T cells by an analysis. Regarding the study as a whole: The study recorded over 150 TCR beta chains that were cytomegalovirus-associated. A later analysis linked a missense variant in DCLRE1C to the trimming of TCR beta V and J genes.

PCR was performed using 60 Vbeta and 13 Jbeta primers. This table comes from immunoSEQ multiplex PCR, and its TCRdb copy is limited to in-frame clones, with some not included. Among approximately 110,000 clones listed, roughly four fifths were seen once. This CDR3 is built from 13 residues. The V and J ends lost 4 bases and 3 bases, in that order; junction bases with no gene match: 2. Germline V CDR1 and CDR2: LGHNA, YNFKEQ. Though nominally healthy at sampling, donors likely had unrecorded immune exposures. The clonotype originates from a man in his forties in good health and CMV-seronegative. What was sequenced was PBMCs. The genes are TRBV4-2 and TRBJ1-1; 7 bases agree with TRBD1. CDR3 bases: TGTGCCAGCAGCCCGGGACAGTACACTGAAGCTTTCTTT. Amino acid sequence: CASSPGQYTEAFF.